A selection of T cell receptor beta chains follows, all from one sample in a study of response to subunit inactivated influenza vaccine. TCRdb reprocessed the RT-PCR reads with MiXCR, giving one entry per CDR3 protein. The table includes roughly 460,000 distinct CDR3 sequences, 11% detected once. The sequences come from PBMCs from blood, collected 35 to 45 days after vaccination. The source is a man in his forties or fifties who received an inactivated influenza vaccine. Both conserved end residues are part of each CDR3. D genes are given only for firm matches. Clone size is shown for a subset of rows, as once, few, many or a class of expanded clone.

d_call,clone_size,j_call,v_call,cdr3_aa,cdr3_nt
-,many,TRBJ1-1,TRBV12-3/TRBV12-4,CASRAAANTEAFF,TGTGCCAGCAGGGCCGCAGCGAACACTGAAGCTTTCTTT
-,few,TRBJ2-4,TRBV5-6,CASSTPTGKANIQYF,TGTGCCAGCAGCACCCCGACAGGCAAAGCGAACATTCAGTACTTC
TRBD2,once,TRBJ2-2,TRBV4-3,CASSQDLASGVGELFF,TGCGCCAGCAGCCAAGATCTGGCTAGCGGAGTTGGGGAGCTGTTTTTT
-,-,TRBJ1-1,TRBV4-3,CASSLTWTANTEAFF,TGCGCCAGCAGCCTAACCTGGACGGCGAACACTGAAGCTTTCTTT
-,-,TRBJ2-2,TRBV6-1,CATSTSGANTGELFF,TGTGCCACCAGTACCTCCGGGGCGAACACCGGGGAGCTGTTTTTT
TRBD2,-,TRBJ2-3,TRBV10-3,CAISLAGGPRSTDTQYF,TGTGCCATCAGCCTAGCGGGAGGGCCGAGGAGCACAGATACGCAGTATTTT
-,few,TRBJ2-3,TRBV28,CASSIRRDAQYF,TGTGCCAGCAGTATCCGCCGGGATGCGCAGTATTTT
-,-,TRBJ2-3,TRBV7-9,CASSLELAAPGTQYF,TGTGCCAGCAGCTTAGAGTTGGCAGCCCCCGGTACGCAGTATTTT
TRBD1,many,TRBJ2-5,TRBV12-3/TRBV12-4,CASSFRDSQAETQYF,TGTGCCAGCAGTTTCCGGGACAGCCAGGCAGAGACCCAGTACTTC
-,-,TRBJ2-7,TRBV7-6,CASSLDHMRYEQYF,TGTGCCAGCAGCTTAGATCACATGCGATACGAGCAGTACTTC
TRBD1,-,TRBJ2-4,TRBV6-5,CASSLTGTGNIQYF,TGTGCCAGCAGTTTGACAGGGACGGGGAACATTCAGTACTTC
-,few,TRBJ1-4,TRBV12-3/TRBV12-4,CASSWQGYEKLFF,TGTGCCAGCAGTTGGCAGGGGTACGAAAAACTGTTTTTT
TRBD1,-,TRBJ2-2,TRBV5-1,CASSSLQGVTGELFF,TGCGCCAGCAGCAGCCTACAGGGGGTCACCGGGGAGCTGTTTTTT
-,-,TRBJ2-2,TRBV5-8,CASSFYSGSGELFF,TGTGCCAGCAGCTTCTATTCAGGGAGCGGGGAGCTGTTTTTT
-,-,TRBJ2-7,TRBV6-6,CASSYLVRNEQYF,TGTGCCAGCAGTTACTTGGTCCGAAACGAGCAGTACTTC
-,-,TRBJ2-5,TRBV12-3/TRBV12-4,CASSLSGARRKNQYF,TGTGCCAGCAGTCTCTCGGGGGCCCGGAGGAAGAACCAGTACTTC
TRBD2,few,TRBJ2-1,TRBV12-3/TRBV12-4,CASVASWRERNEQFF,TGTGCCAGCGTCGCTTCATGGCGGGAGCGGAATGAGCAGTTCTTC
-,many,TRBJ2-7,TRBV5-6,CASSAFSYEQYF,TGTGCCAGCAGCGCTTTCTCCTACGAGCAGTACTTC
TRBD1,many,TRBJ2-3,TRBV12-3/TRBV12-4,CASTSGQAFRGTDTQYF,TGTGCCAGCACCTCGGGACAGGCCTTTCGGGGCACAGATACGCAGTATTTT
-,few,TRBJ2-3,TRBV7-2,CASSLVLATDTQYF,TGTGCCAGCAGCTTAGTGTTAGCGACAGATACGCAGTATTTT
TRBD2,few,TRBJ2-5,TRBV7-2,CASGAGPQETQYF,TGTGCCAGCGGAGCGGGACCCCAAGAGACCCAGTACTTC
TRBD2,-,TRBJ2-1,TRBV9,CASSKRTSGFNTYNEQFF,TGTGCCAGCAGTAAGAGGACTAGCGGTTTTAACACCTACAATGAGCAGTTCTTC
TRBD2,few,TRBJ2-1,TRBV6-5,CASSSLAGGLNEQFF,TGTGCCAGCAGTTCTCTAGCGGGGGGGCTGAATGAGCAGTTCTTC
-,many,TRBJ2-7,TRBV5-1,CASSLGQIFYEQYF,TGCGCCAGCAGCTTAGGACAGATATTCTACGAGCAGTACTTC
TRBD2,many,TRBJ2-3,TRBV11-2,CASSLYGGGADTQYF,TGTGCCAGCAGCTTATACGGCGGGGGGGCTGATACGCAGTATTTT
TRBD2,-,TRBJ2-3,TRBV11-3,CASSLAGAVGTDTQYF,TGTGCCAGCAGCCTAGCGGGGGCAGTAGGCACAGATACGCAGTATTTT
-,-,TRBJ2-5,TRBV11-1,CASSRAYQETQYF,TGTGCCAGCAGCCGGGCTTATCAAGAGACCCAGTACTTC
TRBD1,few,TRBJ2-5,TRBV5-1,CASSSWTGGIETQYF,TGCGCCAGCAGCTCATGGACAGGGGGCATAGAGACCCAGTACTTC
-,few,TRBJ2-5,TRBV14,CASSQELEYQETQYF,TGTGCCAGCAGCCAAGAATTGGAGTACCAAGAGACCCAGTACTTC
-,-,TRBJ1-2,TRBV28,CASSDRIYGYTF,TGTGCCAGCAGTGACAGGATTTATGGCTACACCTTC
TRBD1,many,TRBJ1-6,TRBV12-3/TRBV12-4,CASSGTGGHSPLHF,TGTGCCAGCAGCGGGACAGGGGGACATTCACCCCTCCACTTT
TRBD2,-,TRBJ2-2,TRBV7-2,CASSLVAGAPVGELFF,TGTGCCAGCAGCTTAGTAGCGGGGGCCCCCGTCGGGGAGCTGTTTTTT
TRBD2,-,TRBJ2-1,TRBV4-2,CASSQPGLAGAIEQFF,TGTGCCAGCAGCCAACCTGGCCTAGCGGGAGCCATTGAGCAGTTCTTC
-,few,TRBJ1-6,TRBV20-1,CSAQKGQTNSPLHF,TGCAGTGCACAAAAGGGGCAGACCAATTCACCCCTCCACTTT
-,many,TRBJ2-1,TRBV5-1,CASSSAGFSSYNEQFF,TGCGCCAGCAGCTCCGCCGGGTTTAGCTCCTACAATGAGCAGTTCTTC
TRBD2,-,TRBJ2-1,TRBV3-1,CASSLGTSRNEQFF,TGTGCCAGCAGCCTGGGGACTAGCAGAAATGAGCAGTTCTTC
-,-,TRBJ1-1,TRBV9,CASSAFTGGLMNTEAFF,TGTGCCAGCAGCGCCTTCACCGGGGGGCTAATGAACACTGAAGCTTTCTTT
TRBD2,-,TRBJ2-5,TRBV7-9,CASSSQRGTSGWTQYF,TGTGCCAGCAGCTCCCAGCGGGGGACTAGCGGTTGGACCCAGTACTTC
TRBD1,many,TRBJ1-2,TRBV4-1,CASSQVTGGASSYGYTF,TGCGCCAGCAGCCAAGTGACAGGGGGCGCGTCTTCCTATGGCTACACCTTC
-,-,TRBJ2-2,TRBV7-2,CASSVQRGTGELFF,TGTGCCAGCAGCGTTCAGAGGGGAACCGGGGAGCTGTTTTTT
TRBD1,few,TRBJ2-7,TRBV6-1,CASSEFTGGYEQYF,TGTGCCAGCAGTGAATTTACAGGGGGCTACGAGCAGTACTTC
-,many,TRBJ2-3,TRBV12-3/TRBV12-4,CASSLDSTTDTQYF,TGTGCCAGCAGTTTGGACAGCACCACAGATACGCAGTATTTT